This T cell receptor beta chain was captured by sequencing in a study of molecular identifiers for immune sequencing clone quantification. Study conclusions and caveats: Spiked Jurkat TCR RNA originating from one cell could reportedly be identified amid some 920,000 naive cells.

Preparation of the bulk TCR libraries relied on previously described methods and listed TCR primers. TCRdb reprocessed the PCR reads via MiXCR and lists one record per CDR3 protein. The sample includes about 68,000 distinct CDR3 sequences, about a sixth of them seen just once. This clonotype has a count of ten or more. Its matching antigen is unknown. Sorted naive CD8 T cells, 20,000 to 1,000,000, were sequenced from 10%, 30% or 50% RNA. The CDR3 covers 15 residues. V lost 4 bases, J lost 0 bases, and 6 bases stayed unmatched. Germline V gene data show CDR1 as LGHNT and CDR2 as FRNRAP. What was sequenced was naive CD8+ T cells from blood, with Jurkat cell RNA spiked in. Subset here: FACS-sorted CD8+CD4-CCR7+CD45RA+ naive T cells. The V gene is TRBV12-5, the J gene TRBJ2-7; TRBD1 aligns across 7 bases. The TCR originated in a human donor in good health. Some libraries in this study had Jurkat cell RNA spiked in. CDR3 DNA sequence: TGTGCTAGTGGTTACCGGGACAGAAACTCCTACGAGCAGTACTTC. Translated: CASGYRDRNSYEQYF.